These 4 T cell receptor beta chains originate from one sample sequenced in a study of monozygotic twins with inflammatory bowel disease. TCRdb reworked the 5' RACE reads into one entry per CDR3 protein, no DNA. Its table records 310,000 or so distinct CDR3 sequences. Specimen: blood. The receptors stem from a human donor with ulcerative colitis or Crohn's disease, or a healthy co-twin of an affected twin (not recorded which).

The chain combines TRBV7-9 with TRBJ1-2; TCRdb's D gene call, TRBD1, goes unchecked for lack of DNA. The CDR3 is 14 residues long. Germline CDR1 and CDR2: SEHNR and FQNEAQ (reference sequence). The CDR3 sequence: CASSSRDPQYGYTF.

The V gene is TRBV20-1, the J gene TRBJ2-7. Germline-derived CDR1 and CDR2 are DFQATT and SNEGSKA (reference sequence). The CDR3 is made up of 13 amino acids. CDR3 sequence reads: CSACRMDQDEQYF.

The rearrangement joins TRBV2 to TRBJ2-7; the TRBD2 assignment by TCRdb is unverifiable without DNA. The germline gives CDR1 SNHLY, CDR2 FYNNEI. The CDR3 is made up of 19 amino acids. CDR3: CASRGGTSGGSRSSYEQYF.

The genes are TRBV6-2 or TRBV6-3 and TRBJ2-4; lacking DNA, the TRBD1 call made by TCRdb goes unchecked. The V gene's germline CDR1 is MNHEY and CDR2 SVGEGT. The CDR3 runs to 17 residues. The CDR3 reads CASSPIPGQVAKNIQYF.